Below are 27 T cell receptor beta chains sequenced from a single sample in a study of T cell repertoires in cytomegalovirus infection. TCRdb re-called the reads through MiXCR, storing one row per CDR3 protein. Among about 830,000 distinct CDR3 sequences, about 31% were seen once, and the ten largest hold 12%. These receptors have no identified antigens. This specimen consisted of cultured CD8+ T cells from PBMCs, obtained from culture after CMV antigen stimulation. The receptors come from a human donor in good health (CMV status not recorded). Some clones in this sample may be carry-over from other donors' samples.

At least ten counts were recorded for this clonotype. This chain joins TRBV7-8 and TRBJ2-1; 7 bases agree with TRBD2. With 6 bases clipped from V and 5 bases from J, the junction kept 10 bases outside the gene matches. Looked up from germline, CDR1 is SGHVS and CDR2 is FQNEAQ. The length of the CDR3 is 15 residues. The CDR3 reads CASSYVGGSHNEQFF. The CDR3 DNA follows: TGTGCCAGCAGTTACGTGGGAGGGAGCCACAATGAGCAGTTCTTC.

This clonotype was observed a handful of times. The chain employs TRBV20-1 and TRBJ1-5; 8 bases match TRBD1. V shed 3 bases, J shed 1 base, and the junction held 5 bases outside the gene matches. CDR1 DFQATT and CDR2 SNEGSKA come from the germline V gene (reference sequence). The CDR3 contains 15 residues. The CDR3 DNA sequence: TGCAGTGCTAGGACAGGGGAAGGGAGCAATCAGCCCCAGCATTTT. This encodes CSARTGEGSNQPQHF.

V and J are TRBV10-3 and TRBJ2-1; possibly TRBD2 for D (6 bases). CDR1 ENHRY and CDR2 SYGVKD come from the germline V gene. The V gene lost 4 bases and the J gene lost 5 bases, with 9 bases spanning the gap. The CDR3 is 13 amino acids. The CDR3 is CAISGDSHNEQFF. CDR3 bases: TGTGCCATCAGTGGGGACTCGCACAATGAGCAGTTCTTC.

The chain couples TRBV6-1 to TRBJ1-2; D is undetermined. The V gene lost 3 bases and the J gene lost 6 bases, with 8 bases spanning the gap. The CDR3 consists of 12 residues. The germline CDR1 and CDR2 sequences are MNHNS and SASEGT. The CDR3 DNA reads as TGTGCCAGCAGTGACCCCCCTAATGGCTACACCTTC. Residues: CASSDPPNGYTF.

The chain uses TRBV10-3 and TRBJ1-2; the D gene is possibly TRBD1 (5 bases). This CDR3 region has 15 residues. CDR1 ENHRY and CDR2 SYGVKD come from the germline V gene. The V end lost 8 bases, the J end lost 2 bases, and 18 bases lay between the germline ends. The CDR3, as DNA: TGTGCCATCGGAGAACCTGGGACGGAAAACTATGGCTACACCTTC. Protein product: CAIGEPGTENYGYTF.

This sequence joins TRBV7-9 and TRBJ1-2; possibly TRBD1 for D (5 bases). Germline V gene data show CDR1 as SEHNR and CDR2 as FQNEAQ (reference sequence). V was trimmed by 5 bases and J by 10 bases, leaving 14 bases between them. This CDR3 is built from 12 residues. This CDR3 reads CASSPEGTLYTF. The CDR3 coding sequence is TGTGCCAGCAGCCCTGAAGGGACGCTCTACACCTTC.

Comment on this clonotype: A single base separates this from a much larger clone, so it may be a read error. The rearrangement uses TRBV7-4 and TRBJ2-5, with D possibly being TRBD2 (6 bases). Germline V gene sequence: CDR1 SGHVT, CDR2 SQSDAQ. The CDR3 sequence is 14 residues long. CDR3 region: CTSSQRRGSETQYF. The CDR3 DNA reads TGTACCAGCAGCCAACGGAGGGGTTCAGAGACCCAGTACTTC.

The V call is TRBV19, the J call TRBJ1-2; the match to TRBD1 covers 7 bases. Germline V lookup: CDR1 LNHDA, CDR2 SQIVND (reference sequence). The CDR3 sequence is 16 residues long. Trimming removed 5 bases from V and 2 bases from J; junction bases left unmatched: 11. The CDR3 is CASSGWTGETNYGYTF. Written as DNA, the CDR3 is TGTGCCAGTAGTGGGTGGACAGGAGAGACCAACTATGGCTACACCTTC.

This chain joins TRBV19 and TRBJ1-1; unclear D gene. V lost 3 bases to trimming and J lost 5 bases, with 10 bases between them. Germline V gene sequence: CDR1 LNHDA, CDR2 SQIVND (reference sequence). This CDR3 contains 13 residues. The CDR3 sequence: CASSIPPGTEAFF. The DNA for the CDR3 is TGTGCCAGTAGTATCCCTCCGGGGACTGAAGCTTTCTTT.

This clonotype was recorded a few times. The chain uses TRBV27 and TRBJ2-1; 9 bases line up with TRBD2. Germline assignment: CDR1 MNHEY and CDR2 SMNVEV (reference sequence). Unmatched junction bases numbered 8, after V lost 4 bases and J lost 7 bases. This CDR3 is 15 amino acids long. This chain's CDR3 is CASSYGAGGPNEQFF. CDR3 nucleotides: TGTGCCAGCAGTTATGGTGCGGGGGGGCCTAATGAGCAGTTCTTC.

This clonotype has more than one count but fewer than ten. This chain joins TRBV5-5 and TRBJ1-2, with D possibly TRBD1 on 5 matching bases. Germline assignment: CDR1 SGHKS and CDR2 YYEKEE (reference sequence). V lost 5 bases, J lost 4 bases, and 12 bases lay in between. The CDR3 runs 13 residues. This CDR3 is CASSQQAFYGYTF. The CDR3 nucleotides read TGTGCCAGCAGTCAACAGGCCTTCTATGGCTACACCTTC.

The CDR3 DNA sequence: TGTGCCACGAGTTGGGGGGGGCTTAACTATGGCTACACCTTC. Its translation is CATSWGGLNYGYTF. The chain couples TRBV24-1 to TRBJ1-2; tentative D call: TRBD1 (6 bases). CDR1 and CDR2 (germline): KGHDR, SFDVKD. V lost 10 bases and J lost 1, with 15 bases in between. The CDR3 covers 14 residues.

The J gene is TRBJ2-7, the V gene TRBV18, with D possibly being TRBD1 or TRBD2 (5 bases each). Between the trimmed V and J ends, which lost 2 bases and 0 bases, there was a span of 14 bases. The germline V gene has CDR1 KGHSH and CDR2 LQKENI. The CDR3 totals 16 residues. CDR3 nucleotides: TGTGCCAGCTCACCAAGCGAGGGGTGGAGCTCCTACGAGCAGTACTTC. Residues: CASSPSEGWSSYEQYF.

The chain is built from TRBV27 and TRBJ1-4; unclear D gene. Per germline, CDR1 MNHEY and CDR2 SMNVEV (reference sequence). Trimming took 2 bases from V and 8 from J, leaving 12 bases between them. CDR3 length: 14 amino acids. The CDR3 bases are TGTGCCAGCAGTTTACGGCGCGAGAAGGAAAAACTGTTTTTT. Encoded protein: CASSLRREKEKLFF.

CDR3 loop: CASSDTSGGGNEQFF. CDR3 coding DNA: TGTGCCAGCAGTGATACTAGCGGGGGGGGGAATGAGCAGTTCTTC. The chain combines TRBV6-2 or TRBV6-3 with TRBJ2-1, with 13 bases lining up with TRBD2. CDR3 length equals 15 residues. Per germline, CDR1 MNHEY and CDR2 SVGEGT. Trimming cost V 5 bases and J 7 bases; bases outside gene matches: 5.

The chain combines TRBV2 with TRBJ2-7; a possible D gene is TRBD1 (5 bases). V was cut by 2 bases and J by 0 bases, with 8 bases left in between. This CDR3 is 14 amino acids long. Germline CDR1 SNHLY, CDR2 FYNNEI. The CDR3 spells CASSEIGVSYEQYF. The CDR3, as DNA: TGTGCCAGCAGTGAAATAGGGGTCTCCTACGAGCAGTACTTC.

This clonotype was seen only a few times. This sequence joins TRBV28 and TRBJ2-2; D ambiguous. Germline CDR1 and CDR2: MDHEN and SYDVKM. The CDR3 loop spans 16 amino acids. The V gene lost 6 bases and the J gene lost 0 bases, with 14 bases spanning the gap. The chain's CDR3 is CASRVLTPSNTGELFF. The CDR3 nucleotides read TGTGCCAGCAGGGTGCTTACACCCTCGAACACCGGGGAGCTGTTTTTT.

This clonotype has just a few counts. V is TRBV4-2 and J is TRBJ2-2, with D perhaps TRBD2 (7 bases). V gave up 4 bases and J gave up 3 bases, with 27 bases separating them. This CDR3 has 20 amino acids. Germline V lookup: CDR1 LGHNA, CDR2 YNFKEQ. CDR3 loop: CASSRANTGGLIGDTGELFF. DNA for the CDR3: TGTGCCAGCAGCCGGGCGAATACGGGGGGCCTAATCGGGGACACCGGGGAGCTGTTTTTT.

In regard to this clonotype: The junction differs from germline at one of its ends, possibly a read error. The chain combines TRBV12-3 or TRBV12-4 with TRBJ2-7; D possibly corresponds to TRBD2 (6 bases). This CDR3 is built from 15 residues. CDR3 in DNA: TGTGCCAGCAGTCTGTTAGCGGTTAGCTCCTACGAGCTGTACTTC. Translating gives CASSLLAVSSYELYF.

This chain connects TRBV13 to TRBJ1-5; TRBD1 aligns across 7 bases. This CDR3 comprises 15 residues. The germline gives CDR1 PRHDT, CDR2 FYEKMQ (reference sequence). V was clipped by 0 bases and J by 4 bases; unmatched bases: 3. Here the CDR3 DNA reads TGTGCCAGCAGCTTAGGCAGGGGGTGGAATCAGCCCCAGCATTTT. Translating gives CASSLGRGWNQPQHF.

This clonotype was found once. This sequence joins TRBV7-9 and TRBJ2-1, with D perhaps matching TRBD1 (5 bases). CDR3 length: 14 residues. Trimming stripped 7 bases from V and 0 bases from J, with 10 bases between. Germline values: CDR1 SEHNR, CDR2 FQNEAQ (reference sequence). CDR3 nucleotides: TGTGCCAGCAAGACGACAGCCTCCTACAATGAGCAGTTCTTC. Amino acids: CASKTTASYNEQFF.

In this sample, this clonotype turned up a few times. V gene TRBV6-6 combines with J gene TRBJ2-2; D not certain. The CDR3 covers 17 residues. The germline gives CDR1 MNHNY, CDR2 SVGAGI (reference sequence). The V end was cut by 7 bases, the J end by 0 bases, with 18 bases between. The DNA for the CDR3 is TGTGCCAGCAACCTCTTGAGACGCAACGCGAACACCGGGGAGCTGTTTTTT. It encodes CASNLLRRNANTGELFF.

V usage is TRBV6-8 and J usage is TRBJ2-6, with 7 positions matching TRBD1. The CDR3 has 16 amino acids. Trimming took 5 bases from V and 0 from J; bases not matched to a gene: 4. Germline V gene sequence: CDR1 MNHGY, CDR2 SAAAGT. CDR3 sequence reads: CASSQTGNSGANVLTF. In DNA, the CDR3 is TGTGCCAGCAGTCAGACAGGGAACTCTGGGGCCAACGTCCTGACTTTC.

J is TRBJ1-5 and V is TRBV6-2 or TRBV6-3; 7 nucleotides match TRBD1. CDR1 MNHEY and CDR2 SVGEGT come from the germline V gene. V trimming: 0 bases; J trimming: 10 bases; junction bases outside the gene matches: 9. This CDR3 contains 15 residues. DNA of the CDR3: TGTGCCAGCAGTTACTCACAGGGGCTGAGGGACCCCCAGCATTTT. This codes for CASSYSQGLRDPQHF.

This clonotype occurred a few times. The chain recombines TRBV4-3 with TRBJ1-2; 7 nucleotides agree with TRBD1. There are 15 residues in the CDR3. Germline V gene sequence: CDR1 LGHNA, CDR2 YSLEER. Trimming removed 7 bases from V and 2 bases from J; junction bases left unmatched: 10. CDR3 nucleotide sequence: TGCGCCAGCAACCCCGAGGGCAGGGGGAACTATGGCTACACCTTC. This gives the protein CASNPEGRGNYGYTF.

The V gene is TRBV12-3 or TRBV12-4, the J gene TRBJ1-2; D possibly corresponds to TRBD1 (6 bases). The CDR3 sequence is 17 residues long. V lost 1 base and J 4 bases, leaving 19 bases between the germline ends. The CDR3 spells CASSLGGGASGSYGYTF. The CDR3 DNA follows: TGTGCCAGCAGTTTAGGAGGGGGGGCGTCGGGAAGCTATGGCTACACCTTC.

The chain carries TRBV7-3 and TRBJ1-6; no firm D call. Trimming took 0 bases from V and 14 from J, leaving 5 bases between them. The CDR3 totals 11 residues. Germline V CDR1 and CDR2: SGHTA, FQGTGA. The CDR3 sequence is CASSLTYTLHF. The DNA for the CDR3 is TGTGCCAGCAGCTTAACCTACACCCTCCACTTT.